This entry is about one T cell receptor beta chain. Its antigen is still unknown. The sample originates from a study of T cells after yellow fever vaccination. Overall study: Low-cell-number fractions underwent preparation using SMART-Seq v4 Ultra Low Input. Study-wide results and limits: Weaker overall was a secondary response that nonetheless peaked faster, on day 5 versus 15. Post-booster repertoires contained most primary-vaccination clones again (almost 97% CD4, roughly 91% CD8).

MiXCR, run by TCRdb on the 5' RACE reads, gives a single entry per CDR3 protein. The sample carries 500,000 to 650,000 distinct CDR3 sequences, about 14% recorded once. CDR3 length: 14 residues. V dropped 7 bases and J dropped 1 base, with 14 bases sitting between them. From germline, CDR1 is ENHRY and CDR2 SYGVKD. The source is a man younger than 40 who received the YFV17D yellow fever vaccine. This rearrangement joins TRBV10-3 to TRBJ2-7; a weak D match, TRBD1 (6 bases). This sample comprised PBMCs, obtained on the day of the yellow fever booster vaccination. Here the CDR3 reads CAIKPPDRSYEQYF. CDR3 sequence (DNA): TGTGCCATCAAGCCTCCGGACAGATCCTACGAGCAGTACTTC.